Listed below are T cell receptor beta chains from one sample, sequenced in a study of blood T cell repertoires in COVID-19. Here immunoSEQ multiplex PCR was the method, and the copy in TCRdb shows in-frame clones only, minus some. The repertoire has about 84,000 clones, 83% of them found once; the top ten carry 29%. What was sequenced was peripheral blood. These receptors came from a woman aged 80 or older with acute or convalescent COVID-19. Both conserved end residues are part of each CDR3. D genes are given only for firm matches. Size is omitted from some rows. Given values are once, few, many or a class for expanded clones.

clone size	D gene	J gene	V gene	CDR3 protein	CDR3 DNA
NA	NA	TRBJ2-7	TRBV6-5	CASTASGSNPYEQYF	TGTGCCAGCACCGCCAGCGGCAGTAACCCCTACGAGCAGTACTTC
NA	TRBD1	TRBJ2-7	TRBV7-2	CASSPRQGATQYF	TGTGCCAGCAGTCCTCGACAGGGGGCGACGCAGTACTTC
few	NA	TRBJ1-2	TRBV7-2	CASSSRTGDPGYTF	TGTGCCAGCAGCTCCCGGACGGGGGACCCTGGCTACACCTTC
NA	TRBD2	TRBJ2-1	TRBV6-2/TRBV6-3	CASSSGTSAAYNEQFF	TGTGCCAGCAGTTCCGGGACTAGCGCAGCCTACAATGAGCAGTTCTTC
NA	TRBD2	TRBJ2-1	TRBV3-1/TRBV3-2	CASSQGLAGLNEQFF	TGTGCCAGCAGCCAAGGACTAGCGGGCCTCAATGAGCAGTTCTTC
NA	TRBD2	TRBJ2-5	TRBV2	CASSEMAGVEKTQYF	TGTGCCAGCAGTGAGATGGCGGGAGTCGAAAAGACCCAGTACTTC
few	TRBD1	TRBJ1-3	TRBV30	CAWSMTGGIGNTIYF	TGTGCCTGGAGCATGACAGGGGGAATAGGAAACACCATATATTTT
NA	NA	TRBJ2-5	TRBV3-1/TRBV3-2	CASSQPARETQYF	TGTGCCAGCAGCCAACCAGCCAGGGAGACCCAGTACTTC
NA	TRBD1	TRBJ1-4	TRBV14	CASSHRTTGFGEKLFF	TGTGCCAGCAGCCACCGAACGACAGGGTTCGGTGAAAAACTGTTTTTT
NA	TRBD2	TRBJ2-1	TRBV2	CASSLPPGGRASHNEQFF	TGTGCCAGCAGTCTCCCTCCTGGCGGGAGGGCCTCCCACAATGAGCAGTTCTTC
NA	NA	TRBJ2-1	TRBV10-1	CASSVTLAGHNEQFF	TGCGCCAGCAGTGTGACTTTGGCGGGCCACAATGAGCAGTTCTTC
many	TRBD2	TRBJ2-7	TRBV10-3	CAISPGLAGLEQYF	TGTGCCATCAGTCCGGGACTAGCGGGTCTCGAGCAGTACTTC
once	TRBD2	TRBJ2-1	TRBV4-2	CASSQEARGLGTNEQFF	TGTGCCAGCAGCCAAGAAGCCAGGGGACTAGGGACTAATGAGCAGTTCTTC
NA	TRBD1	TRBJ2-6	TRBV11-3	CASKGQGGSGANVLTF	TGTGCCAGCAAGGGACAGGGAGGATCTGGGGCCAACGTCCTGACTTTC
once	TRBD1	TRBJ1-3	TRBV7-8	CASSPRTGFSGNTIYF	TGTGCCAGCAGCCCTAGGACAGGGTTCTCTGGAAACACCATATATTTT
NA	NA	TRBJ2-7	TRBV6-2/TRBV6-3	CASSPRTEGYEQYF	TGTGCCAGCAGTCCCCGGACGGAGGGCTACGAGCAGTACTTC
once	TRBD2	TRBJ2-1	TRBV11-3	CASSFSGRAGNEQFF	TGTGCCAGCAGCTTTAGCGGGAGGGCGGGGAATGAGCAGTTCTTC
NA	TRBD1	TRBJ2-1	TRBV24-1	CATSDPGTGSYNEQFF	TGTGCCACCAGTGACCCCGGGACAGGGTCCTACAATGAGCAGTTCTTC
NA	TRBD2	TRBJ2-5	TRBV7-3	CASSRLAGGIGQETQYF	TGTGCCAGCAGCCGACTAGCGGGAGGGATAGGACAAGAGACCCAGTACTTC
few	TRBD1	TRBJ1-4	TRBV6-5	CASSPDRENEKLFF	TGTGCCAGCAGTCCTGACAGGGAAAATGAAAAACTGTTTTTT
NA	TRBD2	TRBJ2-1	TRBV24-1	CATSDPTSGREYNEQFF	TGTGCCACCAGTGACCCGACTAGCGGGAGGGAGTACAATGAGCAGTTCTTC
NA	TRBD2	TRBJ2-1	TRBV29-1	CSAGLAANNEQFF	TGCAGCGCAGGACTAGCGGCAAACAATGAGCAGTTCTTC
NA	TRBD2	TRBJ2-1	TRBV28	CASSSIGLAGRNEQFF	TGTGCCAGCAGTTCAATCGGACTAGCGGGAAGGAATGAGCAGTTCTTC
NA	TRBD2	TRBJ2-3	TRBV7-9	CASLSGSGTDTQYF	TGTGCCAGCCTTAGCGGGAGTGGCACAGATACGCAGTATTTT
NA	NA	TRBJ1-1	TRBV11-3	CASSLGQGNTEAFF	TGTGCCAGCAGCTTAGGCCAGGGGAACACTGAAGCTTTCTTT
NA	TRBD1	TRBJ1-6	TRBV6-5	CASSPGTAGGPLHF	TGTGCCAGCAGCCCCGGGACAGCCGGAGGACCCCTCCACTTT
NA	NA	TRBJ2-5	TRBV10-3	CAISESTGLETQYF	TGTGCCATCAGTGAGTCAACAGGGCTCGAGACCCAGTACTTC
once	TRBD1	TRBJ1-2	TRBV9	CASSPSGTDIYGYTF	TGTGCCAGCAGCCCCTCCGGGACAGACATCTATGGCTACACCTTC
NA	NA	TRBJ2-1	TRBV5-1	CASSVTGWVSYNEQFF	TGCGCCAGCAGCGTGACAGGATGGGTCTCCTACAATGAGCAGTTCTTC